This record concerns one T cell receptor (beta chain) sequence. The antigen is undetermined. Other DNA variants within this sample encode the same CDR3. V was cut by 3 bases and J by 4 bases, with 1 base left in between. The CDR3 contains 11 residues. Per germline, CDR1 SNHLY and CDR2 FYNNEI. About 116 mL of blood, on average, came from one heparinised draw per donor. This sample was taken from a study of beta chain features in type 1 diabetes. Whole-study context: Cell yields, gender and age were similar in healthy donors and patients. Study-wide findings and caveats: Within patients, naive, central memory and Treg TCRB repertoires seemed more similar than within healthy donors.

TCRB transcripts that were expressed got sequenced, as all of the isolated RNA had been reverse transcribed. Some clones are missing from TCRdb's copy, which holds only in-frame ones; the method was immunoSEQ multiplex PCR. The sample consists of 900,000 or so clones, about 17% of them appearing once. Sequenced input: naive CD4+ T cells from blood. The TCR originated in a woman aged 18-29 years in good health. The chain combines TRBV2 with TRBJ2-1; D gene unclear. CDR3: CASSDYNEQFF. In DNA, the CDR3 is TGTGCCAGCAGTGATTACAATGAGCAGTTCTTC.